The 21 T cell receptor beta chains below all came from one sample that was sequenced in a study of Ad26.COV2.S vaccination and SARS-CoV-2 variants. This table comes from immunoSEQ multiplex PCR, and its TCRdb copy is limited to in-frame clones, with some not included. The table lists roughly 380,000 clones, over 75% of them singletons. Treatment: some 19 received Ad26.COV2.S at low or high dose, single or two shots; roughly five received placebo; per-sample allocation not given. Specimens were obtained on day 63 following the first vaccine or placebo injection. The material sequenced was peripheral blood, taken in a trial of Ad26.COV2.S vaccine versus placebo. The receptor set was obtained from a person aged 18 to 59 who received the Ad26.COV2.S COVID-19 vaccine or a placebo.

This clone was detected only once. The chain links TRBV7-9 to TRBJ1-5, with D maybe TRBD1 (5 bases). This CDR3 comprises 14 residues. V shed 3 bases and J shed 0 bases, with 6 bases lying between them. Looked up from germline, CDR1 is SEHNR and CDR2 is FQNEAQ (reference sequence). The CDR3 loop is CASSFTGSNQPQHF. For the CDR3, the DNA is TGTGCCAGCAGCTTTACAGGTAGCAATCAGCCCCAGCATTTT.

The V call is TRBV6-5, the J call TRBJ1-6, with unresolved D. This CDR3 is 13 amino acids long. V was shortened by 0 bases and J by 14 bases, with 11 bases between the two germline ends. Germline V gives CDR1 MNHEY, CDR2 SVGAGI. CDR3 nucleotide sequence: TGTGCCAGCAGTTACTCCTTCTACTCGTCCCTCCACTTT. Encoded protein: CASSYSFYSSLHF.

The V gene is TRBV6-5, the J gene TRBJ1-1, with D possibly TRBD1 on 5 matching bases. This CDR3 region has 13 residues. Trimming stripped 2 bases from V and 3 bases from J, with 7 bases between. From germline, CDR1 is MNHEY and CDR2 SVGAGI. CDR3: CASSYRGDTEAFF. CDR3 nucleotides: TGTGCCAGCAGTTACAGAGGGGACACTGAAGCTTTCTTT.

The rearrangement links TRBV7-9 to TRBJ2-2; D is uncertain. The V end lost 5 bases, the J end lost 3 bases, and 4 bases lay between the germline ends. Germline V CDR1 and CDR2: SEHNR, FQNEAQ (reference sequence). The CDR3 loop spans 12 amino acids. The CDR3 nucleotides are TGTGCCAGCAGCCAATACACCGGGGAGCTGTTTTTT. Translation: CASSQYTGELFF.

The chain has TRBV19 and TRBJ1-5, with 10 bases fitting TRBD1. CDR1 is LNHDA and CDR2 is SQIVND in the germline V gene (reference sequence). CDR3 size: 13 residues. V dropped 8 bases and J dropped 6; count of bases not matched to a gene: 4. The CDR3 protein is CASDRGLGQPQHF. The CDR3 DNA sequence: TGTGCCAGTGACAGGGGGCTGGGTCAGCCCCAGCATTTT.

The DNA of the CDR3 is TGTGCCAGCGCAAAGGGAGGGTTTGGGGCCAACGTCCTGACTTTC. Its translation is CASAKGGFGANVLTF. The chain has TRBV7-3 and TRBJ2-6, with TRBD2 matching 7 bases. V dropped 8 bases and J dropped 3; count of bases not matched to a gene: 7. CDR3 length: 15 residues. CDR1 and CDR2 from the germline V gene are SGHTA and FQGTGA.

A single count supports this clone. The genes are TRBV9 and TRBJ2-7, with 9 bases fitting TRBD2. This CDR3 is built from 14 residues. CDR1 SGDLS and CDR2 YYNGEE come from the germline V gene. After removal of 4 bases from V and 4 bases from J, the junction contained 6 bases not matched to a gene. The CDR3 loop reads CASSRSLAGYEQYF. CDR3 DNA: TGTGCCAGCAGCCGGAGTCTAGCGGGGTACGAGCAGTACTTC. Full variable domain (outside the CDR3, taken from reference TRBV9 and TRBJ2-7): DSGVTQTPKHLITATGQRVTLRCSPRSGDLSVYWYQQSLDQGLQFLIQYYNGEERAKGNILERFSAQQFPDLHSELNLSSLELGDSALYFCASSRSLAGYEQYFGPGTRLTVT.

This chain joins TRBV24-1 and TRBJ2-3; a weak D match, TRBD2 (5 bases). Germline V CDR1 and CDR2: KGHDR, SFDVKD. This CDR3 comprises 13 residues. Trimming removed 7 bases at V and 0 bases at J, with 7 bases between. The CDR3 spells CATSEGSTDTQYF. Written as DNA, the CDR3 is TGTGCCACCAGCGAGGGTAGCACAGATACGCAGTATTTT.

This clone was detected a few times. The chain is built from TRBV29-1 and TRBJ2-1; no clear D. V dropped 2 bases and J dropped 0 bases, with 8 bases sitting between them. Germline V gives CDR1 SQVTM, CDR2 ANQGSEA. The CDR3 extends over 14 amino acids. CDR3 sequence: CSVEQTRSYNEQFF. As DNA, the CDR3 is TGCAGCGTTGAACAAACGCGCTCCTACAATGAGCAGTTCTTC.

The V and J genes are TRBV10-1 and TRBJ1-5, with D unclear. Germline V gene data show CDR1 as WNHNN and CDR2 as SYGVQD (reference sequence). This CDR3 spans 14 amino acids. V dropped 2 bases and J dropped 1 base, with 6 bases sitting between them. The CDR3 nucleotides read TGCGCCAGCAGTGAGACGGGAAGCAATCAGCCCCAGCATTTT. Residues: CASSETGSNQPQHF.

A few counts support this clone. J is TRBJ1-2 and V is TRBV9, with a tentative D call TRBD1 (6 bases). CDR1 is SGDLS and CDR2 is YYNGEE in the germline V gene. CDR3 size: 14 residues. Deletions cut 4 bases from V and 2 bases from J, with 12 bases between. The CDR3 region has the DNA TGTGCCAGCAGCTCCTTTACAGGGAACTATGGCTACACCTTC. Its translation: CASSSFTGNYGYTF.

The genes are TRBV5-1 and TRBJ2-5; D is possibly TRBD1 or TRBD2 (5 bases each). There are 15 residues in the CDR3. Germline V gives CDR1 SGHRS, CDR2 YFSETQ. Trimming removed 0 bases from V and 5 bases from J, with 14 bases in between. The CDR3 coding sequence is TGCGCCAGCAGCTTGGAATGGGGGACGTTTGAGACCCAGTACTTC. Its protein product is CASSLEWGTFETQYF.

The chain has TRBV9 and TRBJ2-3, with 10 positions matching TRBD2. There are 16 residues in the CDR3. Germline loops: CDR1 SGDLS, CDR2 YYNGEE. V lost 3 bases and J lost 7; bases outside the gene matches: 11. CDR3 protein: CASSEGSGGAVNTQYF. The CDR3 nucleotides read TGTGCCAGCAGCGAGGGGAGCGGGGGGGCGGTGAATACGCAGTATTTT. Looking up the rest from reference TRBV9 and TRBJ2-3 gives the full variable domain: DSGVTQTPKHLITATGQRVTLRCSPRSGDLSVYWYQQSLDQGLQFLIQYYNGEERAKGNILERFSAQQFPDLHSELNLSSLELGDSALYFCASSEGSGGAVNTQYFGPGTRLTVL.

The chain is built from TRBV9 and TRBJ2-3; 9 nucleotides match TRBD2. Germline V CDR1 and CDR2: SGDLS, YYNGEE. J lost 2 bases, V lost 3 bases, and 10 bases had no gene match. This CDR3 spans 17 amino acids. The CDR3 region has the DNA TGTGCCAGCAGCGCCTCTCTGGCGGGGGGGGACACAGATACGCAGTATTTT. This gives the protein CASSASLAGGDTDTQYF.

The V and J genes are TRBV7-9 and TRBJ2-2; tentatively, D is TRBD1 (5 bases). Between the trimmed V and J ends, which lost 3 bases and 1 base, there was a span of 9 bases. The CDR3 covers 15 residues. Germline V lookup: CDR1 SEHNR, CDR2 FQNEAQ (reference sequence). In nucleotides, the CDR3 is TGTGCCAGCAGCTTCAGAGGACAGAACACCGGGGAGCTGTTTTTT. It specifies CASSFRGQNTGELFF.

The V and J genes are TRBV6-6 and TRBJ2-1; 7 positions match TRBD1. The CDR3 length is 14 residues. The germline V gene has CDR1 MNHNY and CDR2 SVGAGI (reference sequence). V gave up 10 bases and J gave up 0 bases; unmatched junction bases: 6. CDR3 nucleotides: TGTGCCACTACCGGGACAGTCTCCTACAATGAGCAGTTCTTC. The encoded protein is CATTGTVSYNEQFF.

This clone was observed a handful of times. This sequence joins TRBV19 and TRBJ2-2, with TRBD1 matching over 10 bases. CDR1 is LNHDA and CDR2 is SQIVND in the germline V gene (reference sequence). This CDR3 region has 16 residues. The junction had 10 bases not matched to a gene; V was cut back by 3 bases and J by 9 bases. The CDR3 is CASSIGTGAKFRELFF. The DNA of the CDR3 is TGTGCCAGTAGTATCGGGACAGGGGCTAAGTTCAGGGAGCTGTTTTTT.

V is TRBV6-5 and J is TRBJ2-1, with D possibly matching TRBD2 (5 bases). The CDR3 length is 15 residues. The germline CDR1 and CDR2 sequences are MNHEY and SVGAGI. Trimming stripped 8 bases from V and 0 bases from J, with 14 bases between. The CDR3 loop reads CASPRGSSSYNEQFF. CDR3 DNA sequence: TGTGCCAGCCCCCGGGGTAGCAGCTCCTACAATGAGCAGTTCTTC.

The CDR3 region has the DNA TGTGCCAGCAGCCTTAACCCGGGACCGAGTAGAGATACGCAGTATTTT. Its protein is CASSLNPGPSRDTQYF. This chain joins TRBV7-2 and TRBJ2-3; D tentatively reads TRBD1 or TRBD2 (5 bases each). Germline assignment: CDR1 SGHTA and CDR2 FQGNSA. V was cut by 5 bases and J by 5 bases, with 20 bases left in between. The CDR3 contains 16 residues.

This clone was found once. The chain uses TRBV13 and TRBJ2-5; D is unclear. Germline CDR1 is PRHDT and CDR2 is FYEKMQ (reference sequence). The V end was cut by 2 bases, the J end by 2 bases, with 0 bases between. The CDR3 spans 11 residues. CDR3 protein: CASSLQETQYF. The DNA for the CDR3 is TGTGCCAGCAGCTTACAAGAGACCCAGTACTTC.

This chain connects TRBV28 to TRBJ1-2, with D perhaps TRBD1 (5 bases). The V end lost 1 base, the J end lost 7 bases, and 13 bases lay between the germline ends. The CDR3 contains 14 residues. The V gene's germline CDR1 is MDHEN and CDR2 SYDVKM. CDR3 DNA: TGTGCCAGCAGTTTATTGTCGTCGCAGGGTGGCTACACCTTC. Protein product: CASSLLSSQGGYTF.